This T cell receptor delta chain was captured by sequencing in a study of gamma-delta T cells after stem cell transplantation (dated by TCRdb to the mid-2010s). This clone has only a few counts. No antigen is known for it. The protein given by TCRdb reflects a much larger clone and differs at residue 17 from this DNA's translation, likely from a read error; the protein shown is the DNA's translation. The protocol used for the library was RT-PCR. TCRdb records Illumina MiSeq as the sequencer. TCRdb reprocessed the public reads with the caller CATT; rows with the same DNA were merged afterwards. The sample contains roughly 1,400 delta-chain clones, about 7.9% of them found a single time. Roughly 56% of the sample is taken by the ten largest. Material for sequencing was gamma-delta T cells. The sequence was collected from a human donor. It is not recorded whose cells these are; they may come from a transplant donor.

Read as DNA, the sequence is TGTGCCTGTGACACTCTTCCTACCAGGGGGGGATACGCTGGCGATAAACCCATCTTT. Its translation is CACDTLPTRGGYAGDKPIF. Recombination joined TRDV2 with TRDJ1, with 10 bases aligning to TRDD3. Per the germline V gene, GEAIGNYY is the CDR1 and EKD is the CDR2. Its CDR3 holds 19 amino acids, cysteine through phenylalanine. Kept here is only the CDR3 DNA, which spans 57 bases and is read in frame from base 1.